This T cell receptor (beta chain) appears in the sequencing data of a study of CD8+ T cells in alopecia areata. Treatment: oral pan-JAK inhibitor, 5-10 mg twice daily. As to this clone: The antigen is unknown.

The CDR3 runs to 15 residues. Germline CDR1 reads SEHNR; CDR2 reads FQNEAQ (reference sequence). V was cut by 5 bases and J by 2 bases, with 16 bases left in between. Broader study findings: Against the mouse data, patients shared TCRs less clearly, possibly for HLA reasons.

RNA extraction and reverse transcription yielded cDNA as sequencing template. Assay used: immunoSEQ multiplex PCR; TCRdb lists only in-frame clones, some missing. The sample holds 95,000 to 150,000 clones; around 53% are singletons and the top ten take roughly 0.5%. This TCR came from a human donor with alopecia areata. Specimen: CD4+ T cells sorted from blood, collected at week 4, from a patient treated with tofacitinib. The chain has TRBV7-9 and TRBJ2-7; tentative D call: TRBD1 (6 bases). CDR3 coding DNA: TGTGCCAGCAGCCAAACAGGGACACTAACCTACGAGCAGTACTTC. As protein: CASSQTGTLTYEQYF.